This TCR beta chain was identified in a study of shared clonotypes between healthy human individuals. Across the whole study: There were three CD4 naive, three CD4 memory, two CD8 naive and one CD8 memory plates per donor. Whole-study findings and limits: The naive CD4 repertoires of several donors were compared, and about 5% of clonotypes were shared.

This CDR3 is built from 13 residues. Losses at the gene ends were 8 bases for V and 7 bases for J; bases not matched to a gene: 11. The germline V gene has CDR1 MNHEY and CDR2 SMNVEV (reference sequence). Clones were read by immunoSEQ multiplex PCR, and TCRdb kept only the in-frame ones, dropping some. Here the sample spans about 2.1 million clones, roughly 95% being singletons. Of note for this clone: Antigen: not known.

Naivety among CD8 cells was defined by CD45RO negativity and positive CCR7 selection, thereby excluding terminally differentiated effector memory CD45RA+ cells. There were no recent acute infections or vaccinations among the donors, who were healthy HIV-negative adults. Sample: naive CD8+ T cells from PBMCs. The rearrangement uses TRBV27 and TRBJ2-7; 7 nucleotides line up with TRBD1. The clonotype originates from a man between 18 and 35 years old in good health. Some clones in this sample may be carry-over from other donors' samples. The CDR3 DNA sequence: TGTGCCAGCCGGGCGAGGGGGCTCGGGGAGCAGTACTTC. The encoded protein is CASRARGLGEQYF.